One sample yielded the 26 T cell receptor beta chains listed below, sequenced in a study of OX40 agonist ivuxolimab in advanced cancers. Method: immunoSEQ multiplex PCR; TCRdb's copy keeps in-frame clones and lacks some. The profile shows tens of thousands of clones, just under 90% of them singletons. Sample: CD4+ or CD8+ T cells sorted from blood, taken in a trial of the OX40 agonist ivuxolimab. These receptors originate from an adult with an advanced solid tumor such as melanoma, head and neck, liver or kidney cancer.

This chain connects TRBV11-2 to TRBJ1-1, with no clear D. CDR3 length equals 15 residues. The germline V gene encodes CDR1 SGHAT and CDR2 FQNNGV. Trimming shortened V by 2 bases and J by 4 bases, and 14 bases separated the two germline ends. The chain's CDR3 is CASSLSEGWSTEAFF. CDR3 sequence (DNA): TGTGCCAGCAGCTTATCGGAGGGTTGGAGCACTGAAGCTTTCTTT.

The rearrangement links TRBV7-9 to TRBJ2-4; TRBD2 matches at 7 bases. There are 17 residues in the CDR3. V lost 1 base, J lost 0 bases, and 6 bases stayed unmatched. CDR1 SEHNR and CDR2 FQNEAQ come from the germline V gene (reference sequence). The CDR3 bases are TGTGCCAGCAGCTTAGGGGGAGGGATCGGAGCCAAAAACATTCAGTACTTC. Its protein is CASSLGGGIGAKNIQYF.

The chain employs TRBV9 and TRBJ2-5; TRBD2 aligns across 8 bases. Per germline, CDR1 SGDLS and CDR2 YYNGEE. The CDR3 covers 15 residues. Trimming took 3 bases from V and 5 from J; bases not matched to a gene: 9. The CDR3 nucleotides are TGTGCCAGCAGCGCTTGGGGACTAGGCGGTGAGACCCAGTACTTC. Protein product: CASSAWGLGGETQYF. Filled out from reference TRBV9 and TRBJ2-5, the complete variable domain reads DSGVTQTPKHLITATGQRVTLRCSPRSGDLSVYWYQQSLDQGLQFLIQYYNGEERAKGNILERFSAQQFPDLHSELNLSSLELGDSALYFCASSAWGLGGETQYFGPGTRLLVL.

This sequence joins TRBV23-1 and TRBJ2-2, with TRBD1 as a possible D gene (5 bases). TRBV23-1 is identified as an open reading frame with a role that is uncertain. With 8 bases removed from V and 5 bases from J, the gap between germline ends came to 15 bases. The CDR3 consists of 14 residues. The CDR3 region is CASFRRVGTGELFF. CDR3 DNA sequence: TGCGCCAGCTTTCGCAGGGTGGGTACCGGGGAGCTGTTTTTT.

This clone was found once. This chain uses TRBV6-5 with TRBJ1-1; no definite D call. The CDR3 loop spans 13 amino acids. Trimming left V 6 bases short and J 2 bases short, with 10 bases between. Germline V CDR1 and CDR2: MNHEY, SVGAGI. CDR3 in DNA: TGTGCCAGCAGCCTCGGTACCAACACTGAAGCTTTCTTT. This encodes CASSLGTNTEAFF.

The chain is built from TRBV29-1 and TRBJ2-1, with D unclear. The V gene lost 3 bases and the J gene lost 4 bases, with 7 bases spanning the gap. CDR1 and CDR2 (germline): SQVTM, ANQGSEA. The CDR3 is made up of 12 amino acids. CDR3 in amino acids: CSVEREYNEQFF. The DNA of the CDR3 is TGCAGCGTTGAGAGAGAATACAATGAGCAGTTCTTC.

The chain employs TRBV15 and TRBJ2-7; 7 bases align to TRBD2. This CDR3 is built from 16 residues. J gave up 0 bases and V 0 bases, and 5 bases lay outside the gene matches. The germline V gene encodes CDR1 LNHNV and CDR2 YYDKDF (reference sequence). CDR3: CATSRDLQRDSYEQYF. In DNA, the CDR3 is TGTGCCACCAGCAGAGATCTTCAGCGGGACTCCTACGAGCAGTACTTC.

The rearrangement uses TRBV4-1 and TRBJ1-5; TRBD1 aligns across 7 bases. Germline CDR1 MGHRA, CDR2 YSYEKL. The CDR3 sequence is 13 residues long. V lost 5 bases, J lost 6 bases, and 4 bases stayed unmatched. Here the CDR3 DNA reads TGCGCCAGCAGCTCCAGGGGGGTTCAGCCCCAGCATTTT. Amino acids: CASSSRGVQPQHF.

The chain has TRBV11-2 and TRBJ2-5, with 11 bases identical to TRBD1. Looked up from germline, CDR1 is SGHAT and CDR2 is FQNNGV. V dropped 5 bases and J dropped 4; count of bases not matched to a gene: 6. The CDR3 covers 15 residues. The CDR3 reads CASSPSGTGGETQYF. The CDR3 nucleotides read TGTGCCAGCAGCCCCTCCGGGACAGGGGGAGAGACCCAGTACTTC.

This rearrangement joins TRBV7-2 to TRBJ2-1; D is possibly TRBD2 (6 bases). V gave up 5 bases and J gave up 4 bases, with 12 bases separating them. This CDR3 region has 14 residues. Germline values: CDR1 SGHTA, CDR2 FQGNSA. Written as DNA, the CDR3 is TGTGCCAGCAGCACTCCTAGCGAGTACAATGAGCAGTTCTTC. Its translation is CASSTPSEYNEQFF.

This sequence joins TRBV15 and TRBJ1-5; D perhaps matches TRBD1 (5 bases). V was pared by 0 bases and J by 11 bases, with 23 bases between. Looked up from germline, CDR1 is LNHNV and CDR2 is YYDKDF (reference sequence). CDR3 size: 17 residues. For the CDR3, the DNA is TGTGCCACCAGCAGAGATTGGCAGGGAATATTTGGGAGGGCCCAGCATTTT. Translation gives CATSRDWQGIFGRAQHF.

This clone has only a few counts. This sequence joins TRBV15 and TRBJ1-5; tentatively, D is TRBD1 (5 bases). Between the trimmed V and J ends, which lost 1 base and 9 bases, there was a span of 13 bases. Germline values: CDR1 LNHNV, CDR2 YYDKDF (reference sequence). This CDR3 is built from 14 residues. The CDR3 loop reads CATSRGGNTPPQHF. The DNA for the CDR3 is TGTGCCACCAGCAGAGGGGGGAATACACCGCCCCAGCATTTT.

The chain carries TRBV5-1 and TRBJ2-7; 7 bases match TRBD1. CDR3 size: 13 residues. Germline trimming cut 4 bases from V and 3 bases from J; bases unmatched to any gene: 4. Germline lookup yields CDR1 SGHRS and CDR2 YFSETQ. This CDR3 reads CASSPGQLYEQYF. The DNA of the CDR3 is TGCGCCAGCAGCCCGGGACAGCTCTACGAGCAGTACTTC.

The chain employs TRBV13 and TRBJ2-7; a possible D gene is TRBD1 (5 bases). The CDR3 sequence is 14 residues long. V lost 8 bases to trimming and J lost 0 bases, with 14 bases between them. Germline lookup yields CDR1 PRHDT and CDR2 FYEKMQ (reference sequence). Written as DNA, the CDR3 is TGTGCCAGCGGCCGAGGTGACAGCTCCTACGAGCAGTACTTC. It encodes CASGRGDSSYEQYF.

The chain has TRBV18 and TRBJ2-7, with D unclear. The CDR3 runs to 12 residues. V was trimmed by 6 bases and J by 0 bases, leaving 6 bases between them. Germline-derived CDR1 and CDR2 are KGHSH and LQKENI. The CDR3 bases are TGTGCCAGCTCGCTAAGCTCCTACGAGCAGTACTTC. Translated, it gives CASSLSSYEQYF.

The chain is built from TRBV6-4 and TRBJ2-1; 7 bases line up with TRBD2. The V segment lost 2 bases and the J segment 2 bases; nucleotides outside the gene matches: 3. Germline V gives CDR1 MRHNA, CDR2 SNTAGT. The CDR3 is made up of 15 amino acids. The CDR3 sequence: CASSDLAGAYNEQFF. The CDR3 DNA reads TGTGCCAGCAGTGACCTTGCGGGGGCCTACAATGAGCAGTTCTTC.

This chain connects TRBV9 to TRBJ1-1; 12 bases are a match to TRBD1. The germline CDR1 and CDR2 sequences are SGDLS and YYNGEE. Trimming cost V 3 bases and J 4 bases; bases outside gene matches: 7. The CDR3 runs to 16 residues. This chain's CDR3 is CASSGGTGGDFTEAFF. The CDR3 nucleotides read TGTGCCAGCAGCGGCGGGACAGGGGGCGATTTCACTGAAGCTTTCTTT.

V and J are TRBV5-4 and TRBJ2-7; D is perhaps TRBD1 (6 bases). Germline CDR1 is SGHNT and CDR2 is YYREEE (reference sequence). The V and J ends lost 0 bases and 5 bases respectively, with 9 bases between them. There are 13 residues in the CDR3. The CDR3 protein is CASSLDREDEQYF. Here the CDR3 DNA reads TGTGCCAGCAGCTTGGACAGGGAAGACGAGCAGTACTTC. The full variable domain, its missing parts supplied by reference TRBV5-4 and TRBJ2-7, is ETGVTQSPTHLIKTRGQQVTLRCSSQSGHNTVSWYQQALGQGPQFIFQYYREEENGRGNFPPRFSGLQFPNYSSELNVNALELDDSALYLCASSLDREDEQYFGPGTRLTVT.

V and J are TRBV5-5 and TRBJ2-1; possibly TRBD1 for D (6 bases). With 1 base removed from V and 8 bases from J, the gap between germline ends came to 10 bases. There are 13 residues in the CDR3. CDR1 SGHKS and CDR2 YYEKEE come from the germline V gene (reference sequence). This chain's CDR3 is CASSLTRGYEQFF. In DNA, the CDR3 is TGTGCCAGCAGCTTGACAAGGGGGTATGAGCAGTTCTTC.

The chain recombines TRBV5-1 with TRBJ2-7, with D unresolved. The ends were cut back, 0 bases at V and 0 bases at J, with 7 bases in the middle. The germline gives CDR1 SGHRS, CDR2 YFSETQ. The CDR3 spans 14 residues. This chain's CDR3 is CASSLGLASYEQYF. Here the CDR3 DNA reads TGCGCCAGCAGCTTGGGACTGGCCTCCTACGAGCAGTACTTC. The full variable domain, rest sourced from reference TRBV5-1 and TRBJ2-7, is KAGVTQTPRYLIKTRGQQVTLSCSPISGHRSVSWYQQTPGQGLQFLFEYFSETQRNKGNFPGRFSGRQFSNSRSEMNVSTLELGDSALYLCASSLGLASYEQYFGPGTRLTVT.

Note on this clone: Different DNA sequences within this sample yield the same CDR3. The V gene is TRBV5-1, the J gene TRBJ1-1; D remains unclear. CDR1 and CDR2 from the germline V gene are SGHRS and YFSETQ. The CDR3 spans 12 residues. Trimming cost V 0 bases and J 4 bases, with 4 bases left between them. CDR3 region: CASSLVGTEAFF. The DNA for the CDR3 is TGCGCCAGCAGCTTGGTGGGCACTGAAGCTTTCTTT.

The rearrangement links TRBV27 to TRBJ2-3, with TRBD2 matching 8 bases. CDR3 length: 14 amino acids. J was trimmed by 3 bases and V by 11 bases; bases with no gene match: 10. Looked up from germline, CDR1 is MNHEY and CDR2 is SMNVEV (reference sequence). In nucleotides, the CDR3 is TGTGCCCCTTCGGGGGGGGGCTTGACAGATACGCAGTATTTT. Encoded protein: CAPSGGGLTDTQYF.

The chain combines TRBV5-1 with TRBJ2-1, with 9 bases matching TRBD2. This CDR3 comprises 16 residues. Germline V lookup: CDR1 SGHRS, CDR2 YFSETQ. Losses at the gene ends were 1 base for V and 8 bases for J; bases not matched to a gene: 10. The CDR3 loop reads CASSLFSGTSLYEQFF. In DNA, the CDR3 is TGCGCCAGCAGCTTGTTTAGCGGGACTAGCTTGTATGAGCAGTTCTTC. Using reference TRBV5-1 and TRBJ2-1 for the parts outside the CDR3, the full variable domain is KAGVTQTPRYLIKTRGQQVTLSCSPISGHRSVSWYQQTPGQGLQFLFEYFSETQRNKGNFPGRFSGRQFSNSRSEMNVSTLELGDSALYLCASSLFSGTSLYEQFFGPGTRLTVL.

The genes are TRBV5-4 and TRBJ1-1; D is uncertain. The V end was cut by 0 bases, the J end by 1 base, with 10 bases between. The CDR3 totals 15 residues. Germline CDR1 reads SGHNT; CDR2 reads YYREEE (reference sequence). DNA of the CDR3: TGTGCCAGCAGCTTGGTAGTGGGCCCGAACACTGAAGCTTTCTTT. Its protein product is CASSLVVGPNTEAFF.

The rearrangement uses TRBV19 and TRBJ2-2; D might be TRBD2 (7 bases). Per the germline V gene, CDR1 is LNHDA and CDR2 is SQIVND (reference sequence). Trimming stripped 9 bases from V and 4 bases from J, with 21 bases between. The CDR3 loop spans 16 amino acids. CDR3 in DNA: TGTGCCAGCCGAAAGATGGGGAGGGGGATCACCGGGGAGCTGTTTTTT. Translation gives CASRKMGRGITGELFF.

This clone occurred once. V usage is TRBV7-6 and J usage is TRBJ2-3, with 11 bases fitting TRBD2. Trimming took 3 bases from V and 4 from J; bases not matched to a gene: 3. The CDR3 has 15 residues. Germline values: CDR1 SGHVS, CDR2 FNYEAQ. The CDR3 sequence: CASSFSGGAADTQYF. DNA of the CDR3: TGTGCCAGCAGCTTTAGCGGGGGGGCCGCAGATACGCAGTATTTT.